The entry below describes one T cell receptor (beta chain). The data are from a study of blood T cell repertoires in COVID-19. Across the study: Acute-phase and convalescent COVID-19 samples originated in the United States, Italy and Spain. T cells, B-cell-depleted T cells, or PBMCs provided the cDNA or gDNA that served as material.

The CDR3 consists of 14 residues. Looked up from germline, CDR1 is SGHKS and CDR2 is YYEKEE (reference sequence). Trimming cost V 4 bases and J 5 bases; bases outside gene matches: 7. Measured with immunoSEQ multiplex PCR; TCRdb has only the in-frame clones, and not every one. The data show some 250,000 clones, approximately 84% seen once. Sequenced sample: PBMCs or T cells enriched from blood (not recorded which). The rearrangement joins TRBV5-5 to TRBJ2-5; 8 nucleotides match TRBD1. The TCR originated in a man aged 40-49 years who had recovered from COVID-19. In DNA form, the CDR3 reads TGTGCCAGCAGCATGACAGGGGCGTATGAGACCCAGTACTTC. The encoded protein is CASSMTGAYETQYF. Full variable domain (remainder filled in from reference TRBV5-5 and TRBJ2-5): DAGVTQSPTHLIKTRGQQVTLRCSPISGHKSVSWYQQVLGQGPQFIFQYYEKEERGRGNFPDRFSARQFPNYSSELNVNALLLGDSALYLCASSMTGAYETQYFGPGTRLLVL.